The present entry profiles one TCR beta chain with its context. The antigen is not known. These data originate in a study of T cell repertoires in cytomegalovirus infection. Study details: Public signatures in TCR beta pointed to CMV infection and matching HLA type. Study-level points and caveats: Carriage of CMV together with the relevant HLA was identifiable through cumulative public TCR beta family frequency. Ex vivo, HLA-C-restricted CMV-specific TCR beta clonotypes prevailed over the rest of the response.

V was clipped by 2 bases and J by 7 bases, with 17 bases between them. CDR1 is SEHNR, CDR2 FQNEAQ, per germline (reference sequence). The CDR3 consists of 16 residues. TCRdb called the reads again in MiXCR, with one record for every CDR3 protein. The sample includes 700,000 to 950,000 distinct CDR3 sequences, about 31% seen only once; the top ten take 9.5% to 15%. The origin of this receptor is a human donor in good health (CMV status not recorded). Some clones in this sample may be carry-over from other donors' samples. This chain links TRBV7-9 with TRBJ2-2; D is possibly TRBD1 or TRBD2 (5 bases each). This specimen was cultured CD8+ T cells from PBMCs, taken from culture after CMV antigen stimulation. The CDR3 DNA sequence: TGTGCCAGCAGCTTAACCGGGGCGGTACTCTTCGGGGAGCTGTTTTTT. As protein: CASSLTGAVLFGELFF. Looking up the rest from reference TRBV7-9 and TRBJ2-2 gives the full variable domain: DTGVSQNPRHKITKRGQNVTFRCDPISEHNRLYWYRQTLGQGPEFLTYFQNEAQLEKSRLLSDRFSAERPKGSFSTLEIQRTEQGDSAMYLCASSLTGAVLFGELFFGEGSRLTVL.